The 25 T cell receptor beta chains in this list originate from one sample, sequenced in a study of blood T cell repertoires in COVID-19. TCRdb's copy holds only in-frame clones and misses some; the assay was immunoSEQ multiplex PCR. Among around 100,000 clones listed, over 80% were seen once. Sequencing was done on a sample of peripheral blood. These receptors originate from an older woman with acute or convalescent COVID-19.

The V call is TRBV5-4, the J call TRBJ2-5; D is undetermined. Trimming took off 2 bases at V and 5 bases at J, with 10 bases between the two ends. This CDR3 comprises 13 residues. CDR1 is SGHNT, CDR2 YYREEE, per germline (reference sequence). The chain's CDR3 is CASSFRGSETQYF. CDR3 nucleotides: TGTGCCAGCAGCTTTCGCGGTAGTGAGACCCAGTACTTC.

The rearrangement joins TRBV24-1 to TRBJ2-1; TRBD2 agrees at 10 bases. V was clipped by 4 bases and J by 5 bases; unmatched bases: 10. The CDR3 extends over 17 amino acids. Germline CDR1 reads KGHDR; CDR2 reads SFDVKD. The CDR3 loop reads CATSEPLAGIDHNEQFF. The CDR3, as DNA: TGTGCCACCAGTGAGCCACTAGCGGGGATTGACCACAATGAGCAGTTCTTC.

The rearrangement joins TRBV29-1 to TRBJ2-7; D gene unclear. The CDR3 consists of 13 residues. V lost 1 base and J lost 4, with 11 bases in between. Looked up from germline, CDR1 is SQVTM and CDR2 is ANQGSEA. The CDR3 sequence is CSVEGGQLYEQYF. Written as DNA, the CDR3 is TGCAGCGTTGAAGGCGGCCAGCTTTACGAGCAGTACTTC.

The V gene is TRBV4-2, the J gene TRBJ1-4, with 10 bases lining up with TRBD1. Per germline, CDR1 LGHNA and CDR2 YNFKEQ. The V segment lost 5 bases and the J segment 8 bases; nucleotides outside the gene matches: 11. CDR3 length: 16 residues. Written as DNA, the CDR3 is TGTGCCAGCAGCTGGATTGGGGACAGGGGAAACGAAAAACTGTTTTTT. Its translation: CASSWIGDRGNEKLFF.

The CDR3 sequence: CASSLGGGGTQAYGYTF. DNA of the CDR3: TGTGCCAGCAGCTTAGGGGGAGGAGGGACGCAGGCCTATGGCTACACCTTC. The genes are TRBV7-3 and TRBJ1-2; TRBD1 might be the D (5 bases). This CDR3 has 17 residues. V gave up 2 bases and J gave up 4 bases, with 20 bases separating them. The V gene's germline CDR1 is SGHTA and CDR2 FQGTGA. Combining the CDR3 with reference TRBV7-3 and TRBJ1-2 gives the whole variable domain GAGVSQTPSNKVTEKGKYVELRCDPISGHTALYWYRQSLGQGPEFLIYFQGTGAADDSGLPNDRFFAVRPEGSVSTLKIQRTERGDSAVYLCASSLGGGGTQAYGYTFGSGTRLTVV.

J is TRBJ1-2 and V is TRBV4-1, with D possibly matching TRBD1 (5 bases). Trimming removed 6 bases from V and 3 bases from J, with 17 bases in between. Germline V CDR1 and CDR2: MGHRA, YSYEKL. The CDR3 consists of 15 residues. The CDR3 DNA reads as TGCGCCAGCAGTCTACAGGTAGGGGAGGACTATGGCTACACCTTC. Residues: CASSLQVGEDYGYTF.

Regarding this clone: The identical CDR3 is also encoded by other nucleotide sequences in the sample. The rearrangement joins TRBV18 to TRBJ2-5, with TRBD1 identical over 10 bases. The trim removed 3 bases at V and 5 bases at J, leaving 3 bases unmatched. Germline V gene sequence: CDR1 KGHSH, CDR2 LQKENI. The CDR3 sequence is 14 residues long. The DNA of the CDR3 is TGTGCCAGCTCACCGGGACAGGGGTCGGAGACCCAGTACTTC. It codes for CASSPGQGSETQYF.

V is TRBV19 and J is TRBJ1-4; 7 positions match TRBD1. This CDR3 comprises 14 residues. V lost 6 bases, J lost 5 bases, and 6 bases stayed unmatched. Germline CDR1 LNHDA, CDR2 SQIVND (reference sequence). This CDR3 is CASSIGTANEKLFF. The CDR3 nucleotides read TGTGCCAGTAGCATCGGGACAGCCAATGAAAAACTGTTTTTT. The variable domain in full, with the rest retrieved from reference TRBV19 and TRBJ1-4, is DGGITQSPKYLFRKEGQNVTLSCEQNLNHDAMYWYRQDPGQGLRLIYYSQIVNDFQKGDIAEGYSVSREKKESFPLTVTSAQKNPTAFYLCASSIGTANEKLFFGSGTQLSVL.

V usage is TRBV5-1 and J usage is TRBJ2-2; D perhaps matches TRBD1 (6 bases). There are 15 residues in the CDR3. Germline CDR1 SGHRS, CDR2 YFSETQ. V lost 4 bases, J lost 2 bases, and 12 bases lay in between. This CDR3 reads CASSDPGHNTGELFF. CDR3 nucleotide sequence: TGCGCCAGCAGCGATCCGGGACATAACACCGGGGAGCTGTTTTTT.

V gene TRBV30 combines with J gene TRBJ1-1; D unclear. Trimming took 1 base from V and 1 from J, leaving 7 bases between them. The CDR3 is 13 amino acids. Germline V gene lookup returns CDR1 GTSNPN and CDR2 SVGIG (reference sequence). CDR3 loop: CAWSGAGNTEAFF. The CDR3, as DNA: TGTGCCTGGAGTGGGGCAGGGAACACTGAAGCTTTCTTT.

V and J are TRBV3-1 (or the pseudogene TRBV3-2) and TRBJ1-2; TRBD1 matches 8 bases. V lost 5 bases, J lost 6 bases, and 8 bases stayed unmatched. The length of the CDR3 is 14 residues. Germline lookup yields CDR1 LGHDT and CDR2 YNNKEL (reference sequence). CDR3 residues: CASSSGQGADGYTF. The CDR3 DNA sequence: TGTGCCAGCAGCTCAGGCCAGGGGGCTGATGGCTACACCTTC.

This clone was found once. This chain connects TRBV11-2 to TRBJ2-3; 7 nucleotides align to TRBD2. Per germline, CDR1 SGHAT and CDR2 FQNNGV. The CDR3 extends over 17 amino acids. V shed 5 bases and J 1 base; nucleotides not matched to a gene: 12. CDR3: CASSRTPLAPGTDTQYF. CDR3 in DNA: TGTGCCAGCAGCCGTACCCCACTAGCGCCCGGCACAGATACGCAGTATTTT.

The genes are TRBV4-1 and TRBJ1-2, with TRBD1 identical over 8 bases. Germline CDR1 reads MGHRA; CDR2 reads YSYEKL. V was clipped by 5 bases and J by 6 bases; unmatched bases: 14. This CDR3 contains 16 residues. Here the CDR3 reads CASSSGRAGGVDGYTF. The CDR3 coding sequence is TGCGCCAGCAGCTCGGGGAGGGCAGGGGGCGTCGATGGCTACACCTTC.

This clone is a singleton in its sample. The chain carries TRBV6-5 and TRBJ1-1, with D possibly being TRBD1 (6 bases). The V and J ends lost 5 bases and 1 base respectively, with 8 bases between them. The length of the CDR3 is 13 residues. Germline CDR1 and CDR2: MNHEY and SVGAGI. CDR3 DNA: TGTGCCAGCAGTCCGACAGGGAACACTGAAGCTTTCTTT. Protein product: CASSPTGNTEAFF.

This chain connects TRBV3-1 (or the pseudogene TRBV3-2) to TRBJ2-5, with 13 bases identical to TRBD2. With V trimmed by 4 bases and J by 5 bases, 4 bases remained unmatched. This CDR3 contains 15 residues. Germline V lookup: CDR1 LGHDT, CDR2 YNNKEL (reference sequence). CDR3 in DNA: TGTGCCAGCAGCCGACTAGCGGGGGGCAGGGAGACCCAGTACTTC. Encoded protein: CASSRLAGGRETQYF.

The gene calls are TRBV7-2 and TRBJ2-3; 8 positions match TRBD2. J gave up 8 bases and V 1 base, and 8 bases lay outside the gene matches. This CDR3 has 15 amino acids. The germline gives CDR1 SGHTA, CDR2 FQGNSA. CDR3 amino acids: CASSLGPSGSGTQYF. CDR3 nucleotides: TGTGCCAGCAGCTTAGGGCCGAGCGGGAGCGGTACGCAGTATTTT.

The V gene is TRBV15, the J gene TRBJ1-6, with D perhaps matching TRBD1 (5 bases). Trimming left V 0 bases short and J 10 bases short, with 10 bases between. There are 14 residues in the CDR3. Germline V gives CDR1 LNHNV, CDR2 YYDKDF (reference sequence). The CDR3 loop reads CATSRDREGSPLHF. DNA for the CDR3: TGTGCCACCAGCAGAGACAGGGAGGGATCACCCCTCCACTTT.

This clone was detected once. The chain employs TRBV7-9 and TRBJ1-1, with a weak D call TRBD1 (5 bases). Deletions cut 5 bases from V and 6 bases from J, with 22 bases between. The CDR3 sequence is 16 residues long. Germline CDR1 SEHNR, CDR2 FQNEAQ (reference sequence). CDR3 amino acids: CASSDGWAGRFPEAFF. The CDR3 nucleotides read TGTGCCAGCAGCGATGGGTGGGCAGGGAGGTTCCCTGAAGCTTTCTTT.

The CDR3 coding sequence is TGTGCCATCAGTGATCCTCGGACAGGGTGGACCCAGTACTTC. Protein: CAISDPRTGWTQYF. This rearrangement joins TRBV10-3 to TRBJ2-5; 8 positions match TRBD1. The V and J ends lost 3 bases and 7 bases, in that order; junction bases with no gene match: 7. The germline V gene encodes CDR1 ENHRY and CDR2 SYGVKD. This CDR3 has 14 residues.

The gene calls are TRBV6-1 and TRBJ2-1; D gene unclear. The germline gives CDR1 MNHNS, CDR2 SASEGT. V shed 1 base and J shed 7 bases, with 11 bases lying between them. The length of the CDR3 is 14 residues. The DNA of the CDR3 is TGTGCCAGCAGTGAAGGTAGCTACCCAAATGAGCAGTTCTTC. As protein: CASSEGSYPNEQFF.

V gene TRBV2 combines with J gene TRBJ1-6, with TRBD1 identical over 7 bases. The ends lost 4 bases at V and 10 bases at J; junction bases unmatched: 10. The CDR3 sequence is 15 residues long. CDR1 SNHLY and CDR2 FYNNEI come from the germline V gene. The CDR3 DNA is TGTGCCAGCAGTGGGACGGATACAGGGGTGTCACCCCTCCACTTT. It translates to CASSGTDTGVSPLHF.

This clone was detected only once. The chain combines TRBV7-2 with TRBJ1-6; D uncertain. Trimming removed 4 bases from V and 10 bases from J, with 14 bases in between. The CDR3 is 14 amino acids. The germline gives CDR1 SGHTA, CDR2 FQGNSA. CDR3 region: CASSSPGMESPLHF. In DNA, the CDR3 is TGTGCCAGCAGCTCCCCCGGGATGGAGTCACCCCTCCACTTT.

This rearrangement joins TRBV9 to TRBJ2-3; maybe TRBD2 (6 bases). Trimming cost V 4 bases and J 3 bases, with 21 bases left between them. The CDR3 is 17 amino acids. Germline loops: CDR1 SGDLS, CDR2 YYNGEE. CDR3 protein: CASSINRDSGGTDTQYF. The CDR3 region has the DNA TGTGCCAGCAGCATAAACCGGGACTCGGGTGGTACAGATACGCAGTATTTT.

The genes are TRBV3-1 (or the pseudogene TRBV3-2) and TRBJ2-5; D remains ambiguous. The CDR3 is 14 amino acids. Trimming cost V 4 bases and J 5 bases, with 14 bases left between them. Per germline, CDR1 LGHDT and CDR2 YNNKEL (reference sequence). The CDR3 nucleotides read TGTGCCAGCAGCCCTAAGACCGGCAGGGAGACCCAGTACTTC. Amino acids: CASSPKTGRETQYF.

This clone was counted only a few times. V usage is TRBV2 and J usage is TRBJ1-4; 8 positions agree with TRBD1. The ends lost 7 bases at V and 4 bases at J; junction bases unmatched: 8. This CDR3 has 15 residues. Germline CDR1 and CDR2: SNHLY and FYNNEI. In DNA, the CDR3 is TGTGCCAGCATCTACGGACAGGGATATAATGAAAAACTGTTTTTT. It codes for CASIYGQGYNEKLFF. Combining the CDR3 with reference TRBV2 and TRBJ1-4 gives the whole variable domain EPEVTQTPSHQVTQMGQEVILRCVPISNHLYFYWYRQILGQKVEFLVSFYNNEISEKSEIFDDQFSVERPDGSNFTLKIRSTKLEDSAMYFCASIYGQGYNEKLFFGSGTQLSVL.